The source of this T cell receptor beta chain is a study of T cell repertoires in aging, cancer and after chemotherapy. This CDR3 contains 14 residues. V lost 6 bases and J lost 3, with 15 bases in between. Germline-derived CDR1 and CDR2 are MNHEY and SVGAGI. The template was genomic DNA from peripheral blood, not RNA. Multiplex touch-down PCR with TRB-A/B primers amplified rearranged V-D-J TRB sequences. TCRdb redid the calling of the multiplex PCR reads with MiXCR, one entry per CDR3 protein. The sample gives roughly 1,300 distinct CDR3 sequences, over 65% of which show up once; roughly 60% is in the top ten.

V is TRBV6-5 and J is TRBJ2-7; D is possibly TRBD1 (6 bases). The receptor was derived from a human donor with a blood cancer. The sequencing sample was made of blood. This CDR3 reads CASSKQDRCYEQYF. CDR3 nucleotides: TGTGCCAGCAGCAAGCAAGACAGGTGCTACGAGCAGTACTTC.